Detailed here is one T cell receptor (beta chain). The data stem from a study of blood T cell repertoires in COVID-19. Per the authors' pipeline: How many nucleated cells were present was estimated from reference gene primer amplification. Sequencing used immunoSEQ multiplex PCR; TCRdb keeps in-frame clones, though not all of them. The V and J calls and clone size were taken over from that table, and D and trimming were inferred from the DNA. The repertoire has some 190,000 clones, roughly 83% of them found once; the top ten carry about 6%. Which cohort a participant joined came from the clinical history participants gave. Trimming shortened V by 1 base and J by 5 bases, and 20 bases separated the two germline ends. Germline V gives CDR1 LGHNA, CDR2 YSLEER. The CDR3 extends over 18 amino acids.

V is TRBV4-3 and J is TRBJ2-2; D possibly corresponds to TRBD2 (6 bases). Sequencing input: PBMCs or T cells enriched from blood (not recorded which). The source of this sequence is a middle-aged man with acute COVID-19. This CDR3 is CASSQGVGFVGGTGELFF. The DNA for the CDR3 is TGCGCCAGCAGCCAAGGGGTCGGTTTTGTTGGGGGGACCGGGGAGCTGTTTTTT.